One and the same sample provided the 3 T cell receptor beta chains below, sequenced in a study of identical twins. TCRdb analysed the 5' RACE reads with MiXCR anew, one entry per CDR3 protein. The table records about 1.7 million distinct CDR3 sequences, 32% of them present only once. Sequencing was done on a sample of cord blood. The receptors originated from a newborn girl in good health.

The CDR3 sequence: CASVRGRGNEQFF. DNA of the CDR3: TGTGCCAGCGTCCGGGGAAGGGGCAATGAGCAGTTCTTC. V usage is TRBV12-3 or TRBV12-4 and J usage is TRBJ2-1; either TRBD1 or TRBD2 may fit D (5 bases each). V shed 8 bases and J shed 6 bases, with 14 bases lying between them. The length of the CDR3 is 13 residues.

The J gene is TRBJ2-1, the V gene TRBV20-1; 9 bases match TRBD2. Trimming cost V 5 bases and J 6 bases; bases outside gene matches: 5. Germline V gene sequence: CDR1 DFQATT, CDR2 SNEGSKA (reference sequence). The CDR3 totals 13 residues. CDR3 in DNA: TGCAGTGCTTTCCCTAGCGGGGCCAATGAGCAGTTCTTC. Its protein is CSAFPSGANEQFF.

V gene TRBV5-5 combines with J gene TRBJ2-1; 9 bases match TRBD2. After removal of 5 bases from V and 0 bases from J, the junction contained 3 bases not matched to a gene. Looked up from germline, CDR1 is SGHKS and CDR2 is YYEKEE (reference sequence). This CDR3 has 15 residues. As DNA, the CDR3 is TGTGCCAGCAGGCGACTAGCGGCCTCCTACAATGAGCAGTTCTTC. Translating gives CASRRLAASYNEQFF.